Below, 8 T cell receptor beta chains from the same sample are listed, as sequenced in a study of T cells in Graves' hyperthyroidism and ophthalmopathy. Amplified TCR beta CDR3 regions derived from RNA transcripts. Researchers ran a first-round RT-PCR on the TCR CDR3 using the HTBI primer set. TCRdb recomputed calls from the multiplex PCR reads with MiXCR, one row per CDR3 protein. Of a few hundred thousand distinct CDR3 sequences in the sample, 15% to 20% were seen once. The specimen sequenced was blood. These receptors all stem from a woman aged 35 to 49 with Graves' ophthalmopathy.

This clonotype has more than one count but fewer than ten. This rearrangement joins TRBV5-5 to TRBJ1-1, with D unclear. Germline-derived CDR1 and CDR2 are SGHKS and YYEKEE (reference sequence). V shed 3 bases and J shed 6 bases, with 9 bases lying between them. This CDR3 has 12 residues. CDR3 residues: CASSSWGPEAFF. In DNA, the CDR3 is TGTGCCAGCAGCTCCTGGGGTCCTGAAGCTTTCTTT. Based on the CDR3 plus reference TRBV5-5 and TRBJ1-1, the full variable domain is DAGVTQSPTHLIKTRGQQVTLRCSPISGHKSVSWYQQVLGQGPQFIFQYYEKEERGRGNFPDRFSARQFPNYSSELNVNALLLGDSALYLCASSSWGPEAFFGQGTRLTVV.

In its sample, this clonotype was seen a few times. The chain is built from TRBV19 and TRBJ2-2; D is unresolved. Germline loops: CDR1 LNHDA, CDR2 SQIVND (reference sequence). CDR3 length: 13 residues. V was trimmed by 5 bases and J by 6 bases, leaving 10 bases between them. The CDR3 DNA reads TGTGCCAGTAGTGCCCGGGTTTCCGGGGAGCTGTTTTTT. Amino acids: CASSARVSGELFF.

The table lists this clonotype with many counts. V is TRBV2 and J is TRBJ2-7; 9 bases fit TRBD1. The CDR3 sequence is 13 residues long. Germline CDR1 is SNHLY and CDR2 is FYNNEI. V was pared by 6 bases and J by 6 bases, with 6 bases of the junction left unmatched. The CDR3 spells CASSPDRGGEQYF. The DNA of the CDR3 is TGTGCCAGCAGCCCGGACAGGGGAGGCGAGCAGTACTTC. The whole variable domain, filled in from reference TRBV2 and TRBJ2-7, reads EPEVTQTPSHQVTQMGQEVILRCVPISNHLYFYWYRQILGQKVEFLVSFYNNEISEKSEIFDDQFSVERPDGSNFTLKIRSTKLEDSAMYFCASSPDRGGEQYFGPGTRLTVT.

The V gene is TRBV5-1, the J gene TRBJ2-2, with TRBD2 as a possible D gene (5 bases). Germline values: CDR1 SGHRS, CDR2 YFSETQ. The ends were cut back, 6 bases at V and 6 bases at J, with 6 bases in the middle. This CDR3 has 11 residues. Here the CDR3 DNA reads TGCGCCAGCATGAGGGCCGGGGAGCTGTTTTTT. Translation gives CASMRAGELFF.

This clonotype was observed a handful of times. The chain recombines TRBV2 with TRBJ2-4; D remains ambiguous. The CDR3 is 13 residues long. Germline V gene data show CDR1 as SNHLY and CDR2 as FYNNEI. Trimming left V 6 bases short and J 0 bases short, with 6 bases between. The CDR3 DNA reads as TGTGCCAGCAGGGTCCTAGCCAAAAACATTCAGTACTTC. This codes for CASRVLAKNIQYF.

This clonotype was observed a handful of times. V and J are TRBV2 and TRBJ1-4, with unresolved D. CDR3 length: 18 amino acids. Germline V gene data show CDR1 as SNHLY and CDR2 as FYNNEI. V shed 7 bases and J shed 4 bases, with 25 bases lying between them. The CDR3 region is CASTQKVAGSIINEKLFF. CDR3 DNA sequence: TGTGCCAGCACCCAGAAGGTGGCAGGTTCTATAATTAATGAAAAACTGTTTTTT.

This clonotype was found a few times. The chain has TRBV6-2 or TRBV6-3 and TRBJ1-1; unclear D gene. The CDR3 sequence is 15 residues long. CDR1 and CDR2 (germline): MNHEY, SVGEGT. The ends were cut back, 7 bases at V and 3 bases at J, with 18 bases in the middle. The CDR3 reads CASTTYYASYTEAFF. CDR3 bases: TGTGCCAGCACCACCTACTACGCAAGCTACACTGAAGCTTTCTTT.

Turning to this clonotype: Possible read error: a much larger clone is one base away. The chain combines TRBV20-1 with TRBJ2-7; 9 bases map to TRBD2. Germline CDR1 reads DFQATT; CDR2 reads SNEGSKA (reference sequence). This CDR3 spans 17 amino acids. With V trimmed by 0 bases and J by 7 bases, 16 bases remained unmatched. CDR3: CSARDHGLARGTGEQYF. In nucleotides, the CDR3 is TGCAGTGCTAGAGATCATGGACTAGCGAGAGGGACTGGGGAGCAGTACTTC.